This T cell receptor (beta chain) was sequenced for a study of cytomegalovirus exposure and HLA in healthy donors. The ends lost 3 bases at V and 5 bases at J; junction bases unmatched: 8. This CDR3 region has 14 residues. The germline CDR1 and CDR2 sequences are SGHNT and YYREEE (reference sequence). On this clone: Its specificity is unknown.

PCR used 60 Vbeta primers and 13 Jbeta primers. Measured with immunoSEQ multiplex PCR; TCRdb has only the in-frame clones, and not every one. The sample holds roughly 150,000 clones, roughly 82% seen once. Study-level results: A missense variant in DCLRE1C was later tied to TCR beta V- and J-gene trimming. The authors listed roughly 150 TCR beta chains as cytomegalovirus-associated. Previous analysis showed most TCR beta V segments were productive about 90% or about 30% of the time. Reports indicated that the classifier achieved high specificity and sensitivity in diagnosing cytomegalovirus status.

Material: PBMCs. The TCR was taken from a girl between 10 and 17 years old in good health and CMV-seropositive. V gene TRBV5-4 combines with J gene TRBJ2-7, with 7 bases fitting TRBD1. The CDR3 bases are TGTGCCAGCAGCTCCTTGACAGGGACCCACGAGCAGTACTTC. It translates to CASSSLTGTHEQYF.